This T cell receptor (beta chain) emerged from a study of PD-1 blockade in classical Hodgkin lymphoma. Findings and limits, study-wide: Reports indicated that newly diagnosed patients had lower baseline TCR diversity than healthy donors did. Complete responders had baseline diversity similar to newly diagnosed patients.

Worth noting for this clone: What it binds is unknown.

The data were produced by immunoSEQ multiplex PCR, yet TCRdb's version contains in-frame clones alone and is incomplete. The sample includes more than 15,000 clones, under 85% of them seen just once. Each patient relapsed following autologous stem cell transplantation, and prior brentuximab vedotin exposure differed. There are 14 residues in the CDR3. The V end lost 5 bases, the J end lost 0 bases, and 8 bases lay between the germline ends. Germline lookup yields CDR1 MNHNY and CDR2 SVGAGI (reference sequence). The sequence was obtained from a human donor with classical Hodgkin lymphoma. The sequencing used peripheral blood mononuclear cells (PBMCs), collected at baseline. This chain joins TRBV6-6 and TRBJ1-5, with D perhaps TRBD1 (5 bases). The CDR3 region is CASSPTGSNQPQHF. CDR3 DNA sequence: TGTGCCAGCAGTCCAACAGGTAGCAATCAGCCCCAGCATTTT.